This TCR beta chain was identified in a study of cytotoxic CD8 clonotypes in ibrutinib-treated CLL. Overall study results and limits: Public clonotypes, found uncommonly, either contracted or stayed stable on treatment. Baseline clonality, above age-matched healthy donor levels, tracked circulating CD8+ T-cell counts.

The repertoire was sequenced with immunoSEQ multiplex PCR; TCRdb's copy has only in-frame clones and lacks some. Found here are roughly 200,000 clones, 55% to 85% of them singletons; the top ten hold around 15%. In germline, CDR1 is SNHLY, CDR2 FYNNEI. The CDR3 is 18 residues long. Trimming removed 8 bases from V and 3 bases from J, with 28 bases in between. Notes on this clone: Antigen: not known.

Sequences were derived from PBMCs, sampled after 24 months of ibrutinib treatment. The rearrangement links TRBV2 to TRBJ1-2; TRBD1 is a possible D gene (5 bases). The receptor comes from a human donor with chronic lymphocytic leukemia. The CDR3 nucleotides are TGTGCCAGCCTCGGACCGGCAGGGTTTAGACCTCTGGACTATGGCTACACCTTC. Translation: CASLGPAGFRPLDYGYTF.